This T cell receptor beta chain came from a study of early T cells in non-severe SARS-CoV-2 infection. Whole-study findings and limits: Sequences matched to VDJdb favored anti-spike CD8 responses, while private and CD4 specificities were missed.

TCRdb re-derived calls from the 5' RACE reads in MiXCR, one entry per CDR3 protein. This table holds roughly 30,000 distinct CDR3 sequences, less than 6% found once. Germline V gene lookup returns CDR1 MNHNY and CDR2 SVGAGI (reference sequence). The junction had 5 bases not matched to a gene; V was cut back by 7 bases and J by 4 bases. This CDR3 has 13 amino acids. There are many counts of this clonotype. Its antigen is as yet unknown. V gene TRBV6-6 combines with J gene TRBJ2-7, with 9 nucleotides matching TRBD2. The specimen was whole blood. The receptor was derived from an adult who was a healthcare worker with PCR-confirmed SARS-CoV-2 infection or an uninfected control (not recorded which). Here the CDR3 DNA reads TGTGCCAGCACCCTGCGGGGGGGTTACGAGCAGTACTTC. Its translation is CASTLRGGYEQYF.